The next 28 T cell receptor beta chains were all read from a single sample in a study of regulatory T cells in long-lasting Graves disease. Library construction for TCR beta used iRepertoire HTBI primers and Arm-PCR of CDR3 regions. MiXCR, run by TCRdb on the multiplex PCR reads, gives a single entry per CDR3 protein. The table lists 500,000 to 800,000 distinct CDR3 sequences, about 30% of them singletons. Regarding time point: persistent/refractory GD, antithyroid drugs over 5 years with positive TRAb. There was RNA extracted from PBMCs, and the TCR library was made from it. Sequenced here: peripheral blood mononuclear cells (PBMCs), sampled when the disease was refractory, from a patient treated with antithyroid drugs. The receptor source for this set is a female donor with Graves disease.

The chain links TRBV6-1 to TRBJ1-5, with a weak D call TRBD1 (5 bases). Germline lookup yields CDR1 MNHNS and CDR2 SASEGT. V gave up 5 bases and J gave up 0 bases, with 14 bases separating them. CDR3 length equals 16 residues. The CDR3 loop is CASSLRGGDSNQPQHF. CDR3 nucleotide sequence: TGTGCCAGCAGTTTGAGGGGAGGGGATAGCAATCAGCCCCAGCATTTT.

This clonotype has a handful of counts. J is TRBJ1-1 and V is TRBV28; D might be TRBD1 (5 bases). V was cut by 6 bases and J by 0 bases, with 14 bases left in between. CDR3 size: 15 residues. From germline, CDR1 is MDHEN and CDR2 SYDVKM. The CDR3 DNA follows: TGTGCCAGCAGGACATACAGGAGAATGAACACTGAAGCTTTCTTT. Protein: CASRTYRRMNTEAFF.

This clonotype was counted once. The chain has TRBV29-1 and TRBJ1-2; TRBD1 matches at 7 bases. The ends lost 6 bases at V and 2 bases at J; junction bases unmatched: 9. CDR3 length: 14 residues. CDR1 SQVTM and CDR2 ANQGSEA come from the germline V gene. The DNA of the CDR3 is TGCAGCGTCCAGACGGGACAGATCAACTATGGCTACACCTTC. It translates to CSVQTGQINYGYTF. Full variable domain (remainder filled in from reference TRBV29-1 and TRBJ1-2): SAVISQKPSRDICQRGTSLTIQCQVDSQVTMMFWYRQQPGQSLTLIATANQGSEATYESGFVIDKFPISRPNLTFSTLTVSNMSPEDSSIYLCSVQTGQINYGYTFGSGTRLTVV.

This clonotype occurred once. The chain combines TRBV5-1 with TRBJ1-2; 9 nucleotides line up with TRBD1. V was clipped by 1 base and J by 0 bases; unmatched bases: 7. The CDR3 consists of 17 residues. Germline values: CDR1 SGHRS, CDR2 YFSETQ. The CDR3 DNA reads TGCGCCAGCAGCTTGAGGACAGGGGACCCGTCTAACTATGGCTACACCTTC. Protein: CASSLRTGDPSNYGYTF.

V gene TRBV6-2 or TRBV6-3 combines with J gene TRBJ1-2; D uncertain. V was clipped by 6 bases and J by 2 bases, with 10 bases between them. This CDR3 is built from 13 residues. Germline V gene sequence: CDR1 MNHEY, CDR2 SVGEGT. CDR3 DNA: TGTGCCAGCAGGGAGACCGCGAACTATGGCTACACCTTC. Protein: CASRETANYGYTF.

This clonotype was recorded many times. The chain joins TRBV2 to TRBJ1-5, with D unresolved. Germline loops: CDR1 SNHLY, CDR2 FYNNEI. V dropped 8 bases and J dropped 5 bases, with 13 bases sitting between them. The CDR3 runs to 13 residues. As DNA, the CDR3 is TGTGCCAGCTCGGACCTACCACATCAGCCCCAGCATTTT. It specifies CASSDLPHQPQHF.

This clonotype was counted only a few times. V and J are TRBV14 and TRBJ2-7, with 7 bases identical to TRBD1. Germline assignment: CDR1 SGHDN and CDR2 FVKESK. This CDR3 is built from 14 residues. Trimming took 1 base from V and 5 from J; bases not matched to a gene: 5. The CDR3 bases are TGTGCCAGCAGCCAAGGAGGGGGCTTTGACGAGCAGTACTTC. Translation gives CASSQGGGFDEQYF.

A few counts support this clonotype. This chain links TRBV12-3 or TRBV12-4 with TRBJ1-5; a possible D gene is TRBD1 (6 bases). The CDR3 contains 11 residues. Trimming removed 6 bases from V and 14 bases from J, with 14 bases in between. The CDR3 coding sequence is TGTGCCAGCAGCACAGGGTCCACCAAGCATTTT. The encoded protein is CASSTGSTKHF.

For the CDR3, the DNA is TGTGCCAGCAGACGTCTTTCAGGTCAGCAGGCTAGCAATCAGCCCCAGCATTTT. Its translation is CASRRLSGQQASNQPQHF. The chain links TRBV2 to TRBJ1-5; D is uncertain. The V end was cut by 6 bases, the J end by 0 bases, with 21 bases between. The CDR3 length is 18 residues. The germline V gene has CDR1 SNHLY and CDR2 FYNNEI.

The CDR3 DNA reads as TGTGCCAGCAGTTCAACAGGGGGGGGCTCTGGCTACACCTTC. It yields the protein CASSSTGGGSGYTF. The chain combines TRBV12-3 or TRBV12-4 with TRBJ1-2, with 8 bases matching TRBD1. The CDR3 extends over 14 amino acids. Trimming removed 4 bases from V and 7 bases from J; junction bases left unmatched: 8.

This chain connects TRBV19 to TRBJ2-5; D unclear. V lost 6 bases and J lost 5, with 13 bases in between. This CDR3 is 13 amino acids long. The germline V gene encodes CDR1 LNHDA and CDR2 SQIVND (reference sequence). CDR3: CASSPQSLETQYF. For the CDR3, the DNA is TGTGCCAGTAGCCCTCAAAGTTTGGAGACCCAGTACTTC.

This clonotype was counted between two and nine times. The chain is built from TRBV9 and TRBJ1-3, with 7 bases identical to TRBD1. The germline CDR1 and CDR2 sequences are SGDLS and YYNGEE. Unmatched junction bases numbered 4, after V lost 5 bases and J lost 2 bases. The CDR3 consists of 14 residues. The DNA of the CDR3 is TGTGCCAGCAGTCCTGGACAGGCTGGAAACACCATATATTTT. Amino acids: CASSPGQAGNTIYF.

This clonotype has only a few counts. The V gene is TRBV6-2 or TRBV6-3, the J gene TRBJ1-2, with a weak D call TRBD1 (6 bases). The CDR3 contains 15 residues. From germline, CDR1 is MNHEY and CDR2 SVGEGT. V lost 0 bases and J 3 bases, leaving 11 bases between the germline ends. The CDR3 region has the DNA TGTGCCAGCAGTTACTCGAAGGGGGGAGACTATGGCTACACCTTC. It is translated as CASSYSKGGDYGYTF.

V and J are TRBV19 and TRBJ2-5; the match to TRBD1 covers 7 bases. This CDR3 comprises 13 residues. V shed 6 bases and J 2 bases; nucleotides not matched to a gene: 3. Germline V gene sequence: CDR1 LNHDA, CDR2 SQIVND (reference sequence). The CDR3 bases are TGTGCCAGTAGGACAGGGCTTCAAGAGACCCAGTACTTC. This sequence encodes CASRTGLQETQYF.

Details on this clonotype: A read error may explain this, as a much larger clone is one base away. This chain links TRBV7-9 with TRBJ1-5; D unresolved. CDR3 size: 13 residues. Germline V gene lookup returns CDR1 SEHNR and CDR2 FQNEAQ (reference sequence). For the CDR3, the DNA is TGTGCCAGCAGCTTATCCGGCAATCAGCCCCCGCATTTT. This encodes CASSLSGNQPPHF.

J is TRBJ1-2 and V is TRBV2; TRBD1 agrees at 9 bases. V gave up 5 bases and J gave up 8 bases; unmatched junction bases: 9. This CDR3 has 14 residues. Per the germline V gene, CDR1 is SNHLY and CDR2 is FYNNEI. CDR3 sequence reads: CASSPRDRVDGYTF. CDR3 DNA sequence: TGTGCCAGCAGTCCAAGGGACAGGGTTGACGGCTACACCTTC.

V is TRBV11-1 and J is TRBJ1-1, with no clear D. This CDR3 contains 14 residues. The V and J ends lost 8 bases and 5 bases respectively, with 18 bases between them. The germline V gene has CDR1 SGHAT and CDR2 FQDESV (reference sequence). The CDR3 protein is CASRPPTGRTEAFF. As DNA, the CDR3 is TGTGCCAGCCGTCCCCCCACCGGACGGACTGAAGCTTTCTTT.

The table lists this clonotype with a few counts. CDR3 residues: CASSARTGTGRGNEQFF. Written as DNA, the CDR3 is TGTGCCAGCAGTGCACGGACCGGGACAGGGCGTGGCAATGAGCAGTTCTTC. The chain employs TRBV6-1 and TRBJ2-1; 9 nucleotides align to TRBD1. The CDR3 extends over 17 amino acids. V dropped 4 bases and J dropped 6; count of bases not matched to a gene: 13. CDR1 is MNHNS and CDR2 is SASEGT in the germline V gene.

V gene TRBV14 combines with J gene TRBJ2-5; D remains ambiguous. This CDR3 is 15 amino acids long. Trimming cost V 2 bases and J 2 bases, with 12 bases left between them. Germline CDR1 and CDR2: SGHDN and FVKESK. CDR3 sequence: CASSQFGQRQETQYF. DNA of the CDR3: TGTGCCAGCAGCCAATTCGGGCAGCGACAAGAGACCCAGTACTTC.

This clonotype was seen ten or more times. CDR3 amino acids: CASSLEGENQPQHF. CDR3 coding DNA: TGTGCCAGCAGTTTAGAGGGAGAAAATCAGCCCCAGCATTTT. The V call is TRBV27, the J call TRBJ1-5; D unresolved. Germline CDR1 is MNHEY and CDR2 is SMNVEV (reference sequence). CDR3 length: 14 amino acids. V dropped 2 bases and J dropped 4 bases, with 9 bases sitting between them.

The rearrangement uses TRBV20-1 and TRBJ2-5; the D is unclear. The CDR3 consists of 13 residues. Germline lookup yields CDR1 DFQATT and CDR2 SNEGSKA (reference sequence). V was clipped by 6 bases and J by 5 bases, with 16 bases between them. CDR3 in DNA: TGCAGTGCCCCCCGGCCCTCCGGTGAGACCCAGTACTTC. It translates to CSAPRPSGETQYF.

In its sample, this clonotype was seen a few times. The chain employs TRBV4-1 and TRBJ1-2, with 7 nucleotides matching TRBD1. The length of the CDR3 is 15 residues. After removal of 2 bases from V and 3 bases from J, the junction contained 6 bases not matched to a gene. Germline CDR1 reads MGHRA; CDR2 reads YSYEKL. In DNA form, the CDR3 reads TGCGCCAGCAGCCAAAAATCCGGGACAGACTATGGCTACACCTTC. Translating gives CASSQKSGTDYGYTF.

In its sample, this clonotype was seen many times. CDR3 bases: TGTGCCAGCAGTTTTAGCGGGGGGACGCAAGAGACCCAGTACTTC. Its translation is CASSFSGGTQETQYF. This chain connects TRBV12-3 or TRBV12-4 to TRBJ2-5; 10 nucleotides line up with TRBD2. The CDR3 spans 15 residues. The V segment lost 3 bases and the J segment 2 bases; nucleotides outside the gene matches: 3.

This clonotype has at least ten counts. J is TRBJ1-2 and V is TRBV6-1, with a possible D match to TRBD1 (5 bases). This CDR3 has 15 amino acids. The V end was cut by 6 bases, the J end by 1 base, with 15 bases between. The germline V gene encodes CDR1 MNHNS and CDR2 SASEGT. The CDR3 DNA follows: TGTGCCAGCAGCTCCGGGGCCGCAATTAACTATGGCTACACCTTC. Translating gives CASSSGAAINYGYTF.

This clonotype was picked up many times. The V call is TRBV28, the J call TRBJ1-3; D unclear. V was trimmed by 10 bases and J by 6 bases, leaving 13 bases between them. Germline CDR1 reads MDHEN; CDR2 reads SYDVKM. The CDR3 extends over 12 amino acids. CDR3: CATSTQQNTIYF. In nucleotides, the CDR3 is TGTGCCACCTCGACCCAACAAAACACCATATATTTT.

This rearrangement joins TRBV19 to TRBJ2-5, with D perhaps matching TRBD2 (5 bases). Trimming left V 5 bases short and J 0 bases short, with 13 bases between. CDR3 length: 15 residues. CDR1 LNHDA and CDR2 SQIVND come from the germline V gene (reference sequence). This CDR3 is CASSSRTRYQETQYF. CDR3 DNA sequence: TGTGCCAGTAGTTCAAGGACTCGGTACCAAGAGACCCAGTACTTC.

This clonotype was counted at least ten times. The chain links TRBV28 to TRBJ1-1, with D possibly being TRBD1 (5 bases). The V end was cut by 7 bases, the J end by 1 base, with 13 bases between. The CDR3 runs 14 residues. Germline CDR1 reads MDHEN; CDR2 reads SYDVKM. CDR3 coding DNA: TGTGCCAGCAAGGACGGGACCGAGAACACTGAAGCTTTCTTT. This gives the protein CASKDGTENTEAFF. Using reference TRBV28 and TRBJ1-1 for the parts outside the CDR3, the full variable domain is DVKVTQSSRYLVKRTGEKVFLECVQDMDHENMFWYRQDPGLGLRLIYFSYDVKMKEKGDIPEGYSVSREKKERFSLILESASTNQTSMYLCASKDGTENTEAFFGQGTRLTVV.

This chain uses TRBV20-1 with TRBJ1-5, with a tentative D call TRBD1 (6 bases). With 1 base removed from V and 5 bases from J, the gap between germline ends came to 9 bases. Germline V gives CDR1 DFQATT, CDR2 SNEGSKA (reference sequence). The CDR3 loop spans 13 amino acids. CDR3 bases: TGCAGTGCTAGAGGACAGGATCATCAGCCCCAGCATTTT. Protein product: CSARGQDHQPQHF.